This T cell receptor (beta chain) was sequenced for a study of regulatory T cells in long-lasting Graves disease. Overall study context: New Graves' disease cases had less than 3 months of antithyroid drugs. Notes on the study in general: With a small sample size, accuracy may have been reduced.

In its sample, this clonotype was seen many times. What it recognizes is unknown. Described time point: newly diagnosed GD, antithyroid drugs for less than 3 months. RNA from PBMCs was the source of the TCR library. In this cohort, patients came from an endocrinology department located in Xi'an, China. Staff took around 8.6 milliliters of peripheral blood and put it into EDTA tubes. Researchers made TCR beta libraries by using iRepertoire HTBI primers and running Arm-PCR on CDR3 regions. TCRdb reprocessed the multiplex PCR reads with MiXCR, giving one entry per CDR3 protein. The table lists approximately 360,000 distinct CDR3 sequences, 10% to 15% of them singletons. Germline CDR1 LGHDT, CDR2 YNNKEL (reference sequence). V dropped 1 base and J dropped 6 bases, with 1 base sitting between them. This CDR3 has 11 residues. The same data also went into a second study, on T cells in Graves' hyperthyroidism and ophthalmopathy.

The material sequenced was peripheral blood mononuclear cells (PBMCs), taken at new diagnosis, from a patient treated with antithyroid drugs. The chain carries TRBV3-1 and TRBJ2-1, with D uncertain. The clonotype was recovered from a woman between 18 and 30 years old with Graves disease. CDR3 in DNA: TGTGCCAGCAGCCAAGCCAATGAGCAGTTCTTC. Its protein product is CASSQANEQFF.